These 27 T cell receptor beta chains were sequenced from one sample in a study of cytomegalovirus exposure and HLA in healthy donors. Here immunoSEQ multiplex PCR was the method, and the copy in TCRdb shows in-frame clones only, minus some. The sample records about 69,000 clones, over 90% being singletons. Sequencing input: PBMCs. These receptors were collected from a woman aged 18-30 years in good health and CMV-seropositive.

The chain carries TRBV6-5 and TRBJ2-1; TRBD1 matches at 8 bases. Trimming cost V 6 bases and J 5 bases; bases outside gene matches: 9. CDR3 length: 15 amino acids. CDR1 is MNHEY, CDR2 SVGAGI, per germline. CDR3 sequence: CASSSRGRSDNEQFF. In DNA, the CDR3 is TGTGCCAGCAGCAGCAGGGGGCGCTCGGACAATGAGCAGTTCTTC.

The chain has TRBV2 and TRBJ2-7, with D possibly matching TRBD2 (6 bases). CDR1 is SNHLY and CDR2 is FYNNEI in the germline V gene. Trimming took 2 bases from V and 2 from J, leaving 19 bases between them. This CDR3 is 17 amino acids long. DNA for the CDR3: TGTGCCAGCAGTGAATTATTGGGAGGACGTTTTACCTACGAGCAGTACTTC. This gives the protein CASSELLGGRFTYEQYF.

This chain joins TRBV7-9 and TRBJ2-7; 8 bases fit TRBD2. The J segment lost 6 bases and the V segment lost 5 bases, leaving 6 bases of the junction unmatched. From germline, CDR1 is SEHNR and CDR2 FQNEAQ (reference sequence). The CDR3 sequence is 13 residues long. CDR3 region: CASSPGGAGEQYF. The CDR3 nucleotides read TGTGCCAGCAGCCCGGGGGGGGCGGGCGAGCAGTACTTC. Combining the CDR3 with reference TRBV7-9 and TRBJ2-7 gives the whole variable domain DTGVSQNPRHKITKRGQNVTFRCDPISEHNRLYWYRQTLGQGPEFLTYFQNEAQLEKSRLLSDRFSAERPKGSFSTLEIQRTEQGDSAMYLCASSPGGAGEQYFGPGTRLTVT.

This chain connects TRBV6-5 to TRBJ2-3, with TRBD2 matching 8 bases. V gave up 2 bases and J gave up 5 bases; unmatched junction bases: 9. The germline V gene has CDR1 MNHEY and CDR2 SVGAGI. This CDR3 has 16 residues. CDR3 in amino acids: CASSYPGLATGDTQYF. As DNA, the CDR3 is TGTGCCAGCAGTTACCCAGGACTAGCTACGGGAGATACGCAGTATTTT.

The V call is TRBV6-5, the J call TRBJ2-1, with D hard to call. This CDR3 comprises 14 residues. Deletions cut 1 base from V and 2 bases from J, with 6 bases between. From germline, CDR1 is MNHEY and CDR2 SVGAGI. The CDR3, as DNA: TGTGCCAGCAGTTACTTCGACACCTACAATGAGCAGTTCTTC. Translation gives CASSYFDTYNEQFF.

This clone was recorded once. The chain recombines TRBV10-3 with TRBJ2-3, with 8 positions matching TRBD2. The CDR3 runs to 13 residues. The germline V gene encodes CDR1 ENHRY and CDR2 SYGVKD. V dropped 5 bases and J dropped 4; count of bases not matched to a gene: 2. CDR3 residues: CAISREGADTQYF. The CDR3 nucleotides read TGTGCCATCAGTCGGGAGGGGGCAGATACGCAGTATTTT.

This clone appeared once. The chain has TRBV23-1 and TRBJ2-6; TRBD2 might be the D (5 bases). TRBV23-1 is an ORF, with its function uncertain. This CDR3 contains 19 residues. Trimming took off 0 bases at V and 0 bases at J, with 15 bases between the two ends. The CDR3, as DNA: TGCGCCAGCAGTCAATCCGGGGATTTACTACCCTCTGGGGCCAACGTCCTGACTTTC. Translation: CASSQSGDLLPSGANVLTF.

The chain is built from TRBV6-1 and TRBJ2-5, with D perhaps matching TRBD2 (5 bases). Germline-derived CDR1 and CDR2 are MNHNS and SASEGT. The length of the CDR3 is 13 residues. Trimming removed 6 bases from V and 2 bases from J, with 10 bases in between. The CDR3 DNA follows: TGTGCCAGCAGAGTTCCGGGGCAAGAGACCCAGTACTTC. Its protein product is CASRVPGQETQYF.

This chain connects TRBV15 to TRBJ1-2; no firm D call. Trimming took 3 bases from V and 3 from J, leaving 8 bases between them. This CDR3 is built from 13 residues. Germline V gene data show CDR1 as LNHNV and CDR2 as YYDKDF (reference sequence). As DNA, the CDR3 is TGTGCCACCAGCAGGGAGAGCTACTATGGCTACACCTTC. This translates into CATSRESYYGYTF.

The CDR3 is CASSPPGLAGSYNEQFF. CDR3 bases: TGTGCCAGCTCACCACCAGGACTAGCGGGCTCCTACAATGAGCAGTTCTTC. The V call is TRBV18, the J call TRBJ2-1, with TRBD2 matching over 11 bases. Looked up from germline, CDR1 is KGHSH and CDR2 is LQKENI. Germline trimming cut 0 bases from V and 0 bases from J; bases unmatched to any gene: 1. This CDR3 is built from 17 residues. Filled out from reference TRBV18 and TRBJ2-1, the complete variable domain reads NAGVMQNPRHLVRRRGQEARLRCSPMKGHSHVYWYRQLPEEGLKFMVYLQKENIIDESGMPKERFSAEFPKEGPSILRIQQVVRGDSAAYFCASSPPGLAGSYNEQFFGPGTRLTVL.

The chain couples TRBV9 to TRBJ2-3; tentatively, D is TRBD2 (6 bases). Trimming left V 2 bases short and J 0 bases short, with 16 bases between. The CDR3 is made up of 17 amino acids. The V gene's germline CDR1 is SGDLS and CDR2 YYNGEE. CDR3 protein: CASSVRSAGSSTDTQYF. For the CDR3, the DNA is TGTGCCAGCAGCGTTAGGTCAGCGGGTTCTAGCACAGATACGCAGTATTTT.

This chain links TRBV2 with TRBJ2-7; 9 bases align to TRBD1. The germline V gene encodes CDR1 SNHLY and CDR2 FYNNEI. This CDR3 has 12 amino acids. J was trimmed by 3 bases and V by 10 bases; bases with no gene match: 4. The CDR3 DNA reads TGTGCCACCGGACAGGGGATCTACGAGCAGTACTTC. Residues: CATGQGIYEQYF.

V and J are TRBV29-1 and TRBJ2-4; 11 positions agree with TRBD2. With 7 bases clipped from V and 4 bases from J, the junction kept 3 bases outside the gene matches. Germline assignment: CDR1 SQVTM and CDR2 ANQGSEA. This CDR3 spans 13 amino acids. This CDR3 is CSARTSGKNIQYF. As DNA, the CDR3 is TGCAGCGCTCGGACTAGCGGGAAAAACATTCAGTACTTC.

The rearrangement joins TRBV19 to TRBJ1-5; a possible D gene is TRBD1 (5 bases). Germline V lookup: CDR1 LNHDA, CDR2 SQIVND (reference sequence). The CDR3 contains 14 residues. V was clipped by 0 bases and J by 6 bases, with 9 bases between them. The CDR3 nucleotides are TGTGCCAGTAGTATAGAGTTGGGGGGTCAGCCCCAGCATTTT. It is translated as CASSIELGGQPQHF. The whole variable domain, filled in from reference TRBV19 and TRBJ1-5, reads DGGITQSPKYLFRKEGQNVTLSCEQNLNHDAMYWYRQDPGQGLRLIYYSQIVNDFQKGDIAEGYSVSREKKESFPLTVTSAQKNPTAFYLCASSIELGGQPQHFGDGTRLSIL.

This chain connects TRBV28 to TRBJ1-2; 8 bases map to TRBD1. Looked up from germline, CDR1 is MDHEN and CDR2 is SYDVKM. This CDR3 region has 14 residues. V shed 6 bases and J 4 bases; nucleotides not matched to a gene: 7. The chain's CDR3 is CASRLDRAVYGYTF. CDR3 nucleotide sequence: TGTGCCAGCAGACTGGACAGGGCCGTCTATGGCTACACCTTC.

V gene TRBV28 combines with J gene TRBJ2-4; D ambiguous. The CDR3 extends over 13 amino acids. V lost 10 bases and J 6 bases, leaving 16 bases between the germline ends. CDR1 and CDR2 (germline): MDHEN, SYDVKM. Here the CDR3 reads CATDSKFRNIQYF. CDR3 nucleotides: TGTGCCACCGACTCCAAGTTTAGAAACATTCAGTACTTC.

V is TRBV19 and J is TRBJ2-1; 13 nucleotides agree with TRBD2. The CDR3 consists of 16 residues. Germline loops: CDR1 LNHDA, CDR2 SQIVND (reference sequence). J lost 0 bases, V lost 6 bases, and 2 bases had no gene match. The CDR3 DNA reads TGTGCCAGTAGAAGGACTAGCGGGAGCTCCTACAATGAGCAGTTCTTC. Translated: CASRRTSGSSYNEQFF.

V usage is TRBV5-1 and J usage is TRBJ2-2; tentatively, D is TRBD1 (6 bases). This CDR3 has 15 residues. CDR1 and CDR2 from the germline V gene are SGHRS and YFSETQ. Deletions cut 4 bases from V and 3 bases from J, with 13 bases between. The CDR3 DNA follows: TGCGCCAGCAGCACACGGACAGATTACACCGGGGAGCTGTTTTTT. It codes for CASSTRTDYTGELFF. Together with reference TRBV5-1 and TRBJ2-2, the CDR3 gives the full variable domain: KAGVTQTPRYLIKTRGQQVTLSCSPISGHRSVSWYQQTPGQGLQFLFEYFSETQRNKGNFPGRFSGRQFSNSRSEMNVSTLELGDSALYLCASSTRTDYTGELFFGEGSRLTVL.

The chain carries TRBV5-5 and TRBJ2-3; tentatively, D is TRBD2 (6 bases). Germline CDR1 SGHKS, CDR2 YYEKEE (reference sequence). The CDR3 has 14 residues. V was clipped by 4 bases and J by 2 bases, with 11 bases between them. The CDR3 nucleotides read TGTGCCAGCAGCCTAACGGGAGTCACAGATACGCAGTATTTT. Encoded protein: CASSLTGVTDTQYF.

The gene calls are TRBV4-3 and TRBJ2-1; 8 bases agree with TRBD2. The germline V gene has CDR1 LGHNA and CDR2 YSLEER. This CDR3 spans 16 amino acids. Trimming at V came to 0 bases and at J to 9 bases, leaving 10 bases not matched to a gene. For the CDR3, the DNA is TGCGCCAGCAGCCAAGATCTCCTCAGCGGGAGTGGTGAGCAGTTCTTC. Encoded protein: CASSQDLLSGSGEQFF.

The table lists this clone with a count of one. The chain combines TRBV4-2 with TRBJ2-7; TRBD1 matches at 11 bases. The CDR3 loop spans 16 amino acids. Per germline, CDR1 LGHNA and CDR2 YNFKEQ. Trimming at V came to 4 bases and at J to 4 bases, leaving 9 bases not matched to a gene. The CDR3 sequence is CASSRYVGTGGYEQYF. For the CDR3, the DNA is TGTGCCAGCAGCCGTTACGTCGGGACAGGGGGATACGAGCAGTACTTC.

The rearrangement links TRBV5-4 to TRBJ2-3, with 9 nucleotides matching TRBD2. The length of the CDR3 is 13 residues. The V gene end was trimmed by 7 bases and the J gene end by 2 bases; junction bases not matched to a gene: 2. Germline loops: CDR1 SGHNT, CDR2 YYREEE (reference sequence). The CDR3 here is CASWTSDTDTQYF. CDR3 DNA sequence: TGTGCCAGCTGGACTAGCGACACAGATACGCAGTATTTT. The whole variable domain, remainder taken from reference TRBV5-4 and TRBJ2-3, is ETGVTQSPTHLIKTRGQQVTLRCSSQSGHNTVSWYQQALGQGPQFIFQYYREEENGRGNFPPRFSGLQFPNYSSELNVNALELDDSALYLCASWTSDTDTQYFGPGTRLTVL.

The genes are TRBV28 and TRBJ2-7, with TRBD1 identical over 9 bases. The CDR3 length is 18 residues. Germline CDR1 reads MDHEN; CDR2 reads SYDVKM. J gave up 4 bases and V 4 bases, and 17 bases lay outside the gene matches. The CDR3 reads CASSSVYGPDRGRYEQYF. The CDR3 DNA sequence: TGTGCCAGCAGTTCGGTCTACGGTCCGGACAGGGGTAGATACGAGCAGTACTTC.

The rearrangement uses TRBV7-6 and TRBJ2-1; 7 nucleotides align to TRBD1. CDR3 size: 16 residues. V lost 5 bases and J lost 2; bases outside the gene matches: 9. Per germline, CDR1 SGHVS and CDR2 FNYEAQ. The CDR3: CASSTRRDRAYNEQFF. As DNA, the CDR3 is TGTGCCAGCAGCACACGCCGGGACAGAGCCTACAATGAGCAGTTCTTC.

J is TRBJ2-7 and V is TRBV6-1, with D unresolved. Trimming stripped 1 base from V and 5 bases from J, with 12 bases between. The CDR3 spans 14 residues. From germline, CDR1 is MNHNS and CDR2 SASEGT. This CDR3 is CASSEDIWQDEQYF. CDR3 coding DNA: TGTGCCAGCAGTGAAGATATTTGGCAGGACGAGCAGTACTTC.

The V and J genes are TRBV11-3 and TRBJ1-2, with a possible D match to TRBD1 (5 bases). The CDR3 is 15 amino acids. V lost 3 bases to trimming and J lost 4 bases, with 15 bases between them. Per the germline V gene, CDR1 is SGHNT and CDR2 is YENEEA. The chain's CDR3 is CASSLGQGLVYGYTF. The CDR3 region has the DNA TGTGCCAGCAGCTTGGGGCAGGGCCTTGTCTATGGCTACACCTTC.

V is TRBV20-1 and J is TRBJ2-7; the D is unclear. V was trimmed by 4 bases and J by 7 bases, leaving 11 bases between them. CDR1 is DFQATT, CDR2 SNEGSKA, per germline (reference sequence). The CDR3 consists of 11 residues. The CDR3 nucleotides read TGCAGTGCTACGAAGCTAGAAGAGCAGTACTTC. Protein product: CSATKLEEQYF.